Sequencing of this TCR beta chain was carried out in a study of blood T cell repertoires in COVID-19. Germline-derived CDR1 and CDR2 are MNHEY and SVGEGT. The CDR3 extends over 11 amino acids. The V end was cut by 5 bases, the J end by 1 base, with 3 bases between. Per the study methods: How many nucleated cells were present was estimated from reference gene primer amplification. Assay used: immunoSEQ multiplex PCR; TCRdb lists only in-frame clones, some missing. That table supplies the V and J calls and clone size; D and trimming were determined from the DNA. In the table there are about 80,000 clones, approximately 90% of which are singletons.

The sequencing sample was made of peripheral blood. The clonotype was recovered from a woman aged 80 or over with acute or convalescent COVID-19. The rearrangement joins TRBV6-2 or TRBV6-3 to TRBJ2-7; D remains unclear. The CDR3 DNA is TGTGCCAGCAGTCCATCCTACGAGCAGTACTTC. This sequence encodes CASSPSYEQYF.